The next 15 T cell receptor beta chains were all read from a single sample in a study of PD-L1 blockade in urothelial cancer. Only in-frame clones appear in the TCRdb table, and some are missing; sequencing was by immunoSEQ multiplex PCR. This sample yields 30,000 to 40,000 clones, of which approximately 87% are seen a single time; 15% to 17% belongs to the top ten. Stated time point: pretreatment peripheral blood. The specimen was PBMCs, collected around atezolizumab (anti-PD-L1) treatment. The receptors were gathered from a man between 60 and 75 years old with urothelial cancer.

CDR3 nucleotide sequence: TGTGCCAGCACCTTCGACCCACTATTTTCAGCCGTCCAGCATTTT. Residues: CASTFDPLFSAVQHF. The chain has TRBV7-2 and TRBJ1-5; the D is unclear. This CDR3 is 15 amino acids long. The germline V gene has CDR1 SGHTA and CDR2 FQGNSA. The V gene lost 7 bases and the J gene lost 12 bases, with 25 bases spanning the gap.

The rearrangement joins TRBV11-2 to TRBJ2-7; 9 positions agree with TRBD1. V was pared by 1 base and J by 3 bases, with 10 bases of the junction left unmatched. The V gene's germline CDR1 is SGHAT and CDR2 FQNNGV. This CDR3 contains 17 residues. DNA for the CDR3: TGTGCCAGCAGCTTAGCAAGGGGGACAGGGCATAACTACGAGCAGTACTTC. Residues: CASSLARGTGHNYEQYF.

V and J are TRBV7-2 and TRBJ1-2, with 9 bases aligning to TRBD1. The V segment lost 2 bases and the J segment 5 bases; nucleotides outside the gene matches: 12. This CDR3 has 17 amino acids. Germline assignment: CDR1 SGHTA and CDR2 FQGNSA. CDR3 amino acids: CASSLPKQGAVSYGYTF. The CDR3 DNA sequence: TGTGCCAGCAGCTTACCGAAACAGGGGGCGGTTTCGTATGGCTACACCTTC.

The chain links TRBV4-1 to TRBJ1-6; D uncertain. The germline V and J ends were trimmed by 1 base and 7 bases, with 17 bases remaining between them. This CDR3 spans 17 amino acids. Germline CDR1 MGHRA, CDR2 YSYEKL. CDR3 nucleotide sequence: TGCGCCAGCAGCCAAGGAAATTTAGAGGGTAGGAATTCACCCCTCCACTTT. This encodes CASSQGNLEGRNSPLHF.

The rearrangement joins TRBV28 to TRBJ2-1; D is undetermined. V was shortened by 1 base and J by 3 bases, with 4 bases between the two germline ends. Per the germline V gene, CDR1 is MDHEN and CDR2 is SYDVKM. This CDR3 is 13 amino acids long. DNA of the CDR3: TGTGCCAGCAGTTTATCTCGCTACAATGAGCAGTTCTTC. It encodes CASSLSRYNEQFF.

This rearrangement joins TRBV30 to TRBJ1-2; TRBD1 agrees at 8 bases. After removal of 4 bases from V and 2 bases from J, the junction contained 6 bases not matched to a gene. The V gene's germline CDR1 is GTSNPN and CDR2 SVGIG (reference sequence). The CDR3 has 14 residues. The CDR3 DNA reads as TGTGCCTGGAAAGGACAGGGCTTGAACTATGGCTACACCTTC. Translated, it gives CAWKGQGLNYGYTF. The variable domain in full, with the rest retrieved from reference TRBV30 and TRBJ1-2, is SQTIHQWPATLVQPVGSPLSLECTVEGTSNPNLYWYRQAAGRGLQLLFYSVGIGQISSEVPQNLSASRPQDRQFILSSKKLLLSDSGFYLCAWKGQGLNYGYTFGSGTRLTVV.

For the CDR3, the DNA is TGTGCCAGCAGTTTCTCTGGGCCCCGAGCTGAAGCTTTCTTT. Its protein product is CASSFSGPRAEAFF. V usage is TRBV28 and J usage is TRBJ1-1, with D hard to call. CDR3 length equals 14 residues. Per the germline V gene, CDR1 is MDHEN and CDR2 is SYDVKM. V lost 3 bases and J 6 bases, leaving 14 bases between the germline ends. Supplemented by reference TRBV28 and TRBJ1-1, the full variable domain reads DVKVTQSSRYLVKRTGEKVFLECVQDMDHENMFWYRQDPGLGLRLIYFSYDVKMKEKGDIPEGYSVSREKKERFSLILESASTNQTSMYLCASSFSGPRAEAFFGQGTRLTVV.

The J gene is TRBJ1-1, the V gene TRBV10-3, with a weak D call TRBD1 (5 bases). The germline gives CDR1 ENHRY, CDR2 SYGVKD. The V end lost 5 bases, the J end lost 1 base, and 11 bases lay between the germline ends. This CDR3 comprises 14 residues. The CDR3 region is CAISTGTSNTEAFF. The DNA of the CDR3 is TGTGCCATCAGTACCGGGACTTCGAACACTGAAGCTTTCTTT.

This rearrangement joins TRBV5-1 to TRBJ2-7, with 9 bases fitting TRBD2. V dropped 0 bases and J dropped 7; count of bases not matched to a gene: 11. Germline V lookup: CDR1 SGHRS, CDR2 YFSETQ. This CDR3 is built from 16 residues. CDR3 nucleotide sequence: TGCGCCAGCAGCTTGGGGGGCGGGAGGGCCACAGAAGAGCAGTACTTC. It encodes CASSLGGGRATEEQYF. Together with reference TRBV5-1 and TRBJ2-7, the CDR3 gives the full variable domain: KAGVTQTPRYLIKTRGQQVTLSCSPISGHRSVSWYQQTPGQGLQFLFEYFSETQRNKGNFPGRFSGRQFSNSRSEMNVSTLELGDSALYLCASSLGGGRATEEQYFGPGTRLTVT.

The chain uses TRBV19 and TRBJ1-5; TRBD1 matches 10 bases. Germline CDR1 reads LNHDA; CDR2 reads SQIVND (reference sequence). The CDR3 loop spans 15 amino acids. The V and J ends lost 3 bases and 4 bases, in that order; junction bases with no gene match: 3. The CDR3 here is CASSIADRGNQPQHF. CDR3 in DNA: TGTGCCAGTAGTATCGCGGACAGGGGGAATCAGCCCCAGCATTTT.

The chain couples TRBV5-1 to TRBJ1-1, with D maybe TRBD1 (5 bases). Trimming took 0 bases from V and 0 from J, leaving 9 bases between them. This CDR3 has 15 residues. The germline V gene has CDR1 SGHRS and CDR2 YFSETQ. The CDR3 DNA reads as TGCGCCAGCAGCTTGGACCTGGGGCTGAACACTGAAGCTTTCTTT. Encoded protein: CASSLDLGLNTEAFF.

J is TRBJ2-3 and V is TRBV5-8; 10 bases are shared with TRBD1. CDR1 is SGHTS and CDR2 is YDEGEE in the germline V gene. J lost 1 base, V lost 4 bases, and 6 bases had no gene match. This CDR3 comprises 16 residues. The CDR3 DNA follows: TGTGCCAGCAGCATGACAGGGGGCGTGGGCACAGATACGCAGTATTTT. Its protein product is CASSMTGGVGTDTQYF.

CDR3 nucleotide sequence: TGTGCCAGCAGCTTACACCCCCCTAGCGACACAGATACGCAGTATTTT. Residues: CASSLHPPSDTDTQYF. The J gene is TRBJ2-3, the V gene TRBV11-2; possibly TRBD2 for D (6 bases). Germline V gene lookup returns CDR1 SGHAT and CDR2 FQNNGV. The CDR3 covers 16 residues. Trimming pared 2 bases from V and 2 bases from J, leaving 14 bases between.

The V call is TRBV9, the J call TRBJ2-1, with 12 bases aligning to TRBD2. CDR3 length: 16 residues. Germline values: CDR1 SGDLS, CDR2 YYNGEE. V shed 4 bases, J shed 8 bases, and the junction held 10 bases outside the gene matches. CDR3 region: CASSPRASGRGDEQFF. The CDR3 DNA is TGTGCCAGCAGCCCCCGCGCTAGCGGGAGGGGGGATGAGCAGTTCTTC.

The chain joins TRBV29-1 to TRBJ2-7; the D gene is possibly TRBD2 (6 bases). V lost 7 bases and J lost 4, with 17 bases in between. From germline, CDR1 is SQVTM and CDR2 ANQGSEA. The CDR3 runs to 13 residues. DNA for the CDR3: TGCAGCGCTGGGGACTCCCTCCCATACGAGCAGTACTTC. Translated: CSAGDSLPYEQYF.